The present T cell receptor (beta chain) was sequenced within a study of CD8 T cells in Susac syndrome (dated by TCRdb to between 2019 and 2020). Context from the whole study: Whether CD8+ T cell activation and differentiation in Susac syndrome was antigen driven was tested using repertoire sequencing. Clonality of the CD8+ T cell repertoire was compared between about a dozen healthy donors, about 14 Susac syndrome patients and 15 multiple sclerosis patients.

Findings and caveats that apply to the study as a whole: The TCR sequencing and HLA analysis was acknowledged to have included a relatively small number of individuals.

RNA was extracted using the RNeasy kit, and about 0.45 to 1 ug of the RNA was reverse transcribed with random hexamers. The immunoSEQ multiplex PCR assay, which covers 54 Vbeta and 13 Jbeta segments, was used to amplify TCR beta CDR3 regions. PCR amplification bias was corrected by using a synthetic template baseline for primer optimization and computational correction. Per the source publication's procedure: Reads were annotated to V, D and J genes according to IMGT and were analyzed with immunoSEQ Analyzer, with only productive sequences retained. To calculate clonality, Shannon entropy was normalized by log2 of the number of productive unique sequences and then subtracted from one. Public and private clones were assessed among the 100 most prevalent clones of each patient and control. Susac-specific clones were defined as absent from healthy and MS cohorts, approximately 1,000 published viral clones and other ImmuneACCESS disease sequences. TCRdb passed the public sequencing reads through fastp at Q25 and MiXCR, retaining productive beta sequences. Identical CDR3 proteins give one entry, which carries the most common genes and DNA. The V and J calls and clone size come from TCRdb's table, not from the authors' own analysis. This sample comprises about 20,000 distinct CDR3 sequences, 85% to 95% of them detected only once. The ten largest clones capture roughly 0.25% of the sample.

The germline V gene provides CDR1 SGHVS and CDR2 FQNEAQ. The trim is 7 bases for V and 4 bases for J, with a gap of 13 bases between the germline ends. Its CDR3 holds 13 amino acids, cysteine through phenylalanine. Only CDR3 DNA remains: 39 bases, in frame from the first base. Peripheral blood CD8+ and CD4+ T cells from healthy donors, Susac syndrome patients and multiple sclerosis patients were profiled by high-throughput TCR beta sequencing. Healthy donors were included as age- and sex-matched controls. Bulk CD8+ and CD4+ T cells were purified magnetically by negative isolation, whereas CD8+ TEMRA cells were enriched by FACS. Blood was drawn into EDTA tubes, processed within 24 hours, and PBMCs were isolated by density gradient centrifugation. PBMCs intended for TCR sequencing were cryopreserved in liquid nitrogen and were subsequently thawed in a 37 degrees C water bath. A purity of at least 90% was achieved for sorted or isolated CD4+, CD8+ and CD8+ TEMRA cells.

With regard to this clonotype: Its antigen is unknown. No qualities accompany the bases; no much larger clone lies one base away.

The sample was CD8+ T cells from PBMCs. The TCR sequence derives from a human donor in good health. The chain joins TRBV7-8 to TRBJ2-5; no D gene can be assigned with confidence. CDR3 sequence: CASIPLRRETQYF. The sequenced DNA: TGTGCCAGCATCCCCCTTCGAAGAGAGACCCAGTACTTC.